A single sample is the source of the 30 T cell receptor beta chains below, sequenced in a study of blood T cell repertoires in COVID-19. Method: immunoSEQ multiplex PCR; TCRdb's copy keeps in-frame clones and lacks some. Of approximately 200,000 clones listed, under 85% were seen once; the top ten hold around 16%. Specimen: peripheral blood. These receptors all stem from a man in his fifties or sixties with active or convalescent COVID-19.

The gene calls are TRBV7-3 and TRBJ1-6, with D possibly TRBD1 on 6 matching bases. This CDR3 spans 13 amino acids. The germline CDR1 and CDR2 sequences are SGHTA and FQGTGA. V lost 8 bases, J lost 4 bases, and 9 bases lay in between. The CDR3 region is CASGQGYNSPLHF. CDR3 sequence (DNA): TGTGCCAGCGGGCAGGGGTATAATTCACCCCTCCACTTT. Using reference TRBV7-3 and TRBJ1-6 for the parts outside the CDR3, the full variable domain is GAGVSQTPSNKVTEKGKYVELRCDPISGHTALYWYRQSLGQGPEFLIYFQGTGAADDSGLPNDRFFAVRPEGSVSTLKIQRTERGDSAVYLCASGQGYNSPLHFGNGTRLTVT.

The CDR3 loop reads CASSRGQPQHF. Here the CDR3 DNA reads TGTGCCAGTAGTAGAGGTCAGCCCCAGCATTTT. The chain links TRBV19 to TRBJ1-5; D is unresolved. From germline, CDR1 is LNHDA and CDR2 SQIVND (reference sequence). The V end lost 4 bases, the J end lost 6 bases, and 4 bases lay between the germline ends. The CDR3 runs 11 residues. Full variable domain (rest looked up from reference TRBV19 and TRBJ1-5): DGGITQSPKYLFRKEGQNVTLSCEQNLNHDAMYWYRQDPGQGLRLIYYSQIVNDFQKGDIAEGYSVSREKKESFPLTVTSAQKNPTAFYLCASSRGQPQHFGDGTRLSIL.

The CDR3 reads CASSSSESTLHF. Here the CDR3 DNA reads TGTGCCAGCAGTTCCTCGGAGTCCACCCTCCACTTT. The chain uses TRBV12-3 or TRBV12-4 and TRBJ1-6; D remains unclear. Deletions cut 4 bases from V and 14 bases from J, with 12 bases between. This CDR3 has 12 residues.

The chain recombines TRBV7-3 with TRBJ1-1; 10 positions match TRBD1. Germline values: CDR1 SGHTA, CDR2 FQGTGA. The CDR3 is 19 amino acids. The junction had 14 bases not matched to a gene; V was cut back by 1 base and J by 3 bases. CDR3 in amino acids: CASSLKFPGTGAADTEAFF. DNA of the CDR3: TGTGCCAGCAGCTTAAAATTCCCCGGGACAGGGGCGGCGGACACTGAAGCTTTCTTT.

This clone was seen a handful of times. The chain carries TRBV30 and TRBJ2-7, with D possibly TRBD1 on 6 matching bases. This CDR3 is 22 amino acids long. CDR1 is GTSNPN, CDR2 SVGIG, per germline (reference sequence). Trimming shortened V by 0 bases and J by 3 bases, and 36 bases separated the two germline ends. The CDR3 loop reads CAWSVLSFAGESLVAPNYEQYF. Here the CDR3 DNA reads TGTGCCTGGAGTGTACTTAGCTTCGCAGGGGAAAGTCTTGTCGCCCCTAACTACGAGCAGTACTTC.

The chain's CDR3 is CASSFLVFGDGYEQYF. In DNA, the CDR3 is TGTGCCAGCAGCTTCCTAGTCTTTGGAGATGGGTACGAGCAGTACTTC. The V gene is TRBV5-5, the J gene TRBJ2-7; D ambiguous. The ends were cut back, 2 bases at V and 4 bases at J, with 19 bases in the middle. Germline CDR1 is SGHKS and CDR2 is YYEKEE (reference sequence). The CDR3 contains 16 residues.

This clone appeared a few times. V usage is TRBV7-9 and J usage is TRBJ2-5; no clear D. Germline CDR1 and CDR2: SEHNR and FQNEAQ (reference sequence). The CDR3 totals 13 residues. Deletions cut 3 bases from V and 5 bases from J, with 10 bases between. The CDR3 bases are TGTGCCAGCAGCTTTCACGCGGCTGAGACCCAGTACTTC. Protein: CASSFHAAETQYF. The variable domain in full, completed from reference TRBV7-9 and TRBJ2-5, reads DTGVSQNPRHKITKRGQNVTFRCDPISEHNRLYWYRQTLGQGPEFLTYFQNEAQLEKSRLLSDRFSAERPKGSFSTLEIQRTEQGDSAMYLCASSFHAAETQYFGPGTRLLVL.

This clone occurred once. The V call is TRBV7-8, the J call TRBJ1-1; D unresolved. The germline V gene has CDR1 SGHVS and CDR2 FQNEAQ. With 1 base removed from V and 8 bases from J, the gap between germline ends came to 8 bases. The CDR3 has 12 amino acids. CDR3 sequence (DNA): TGTGCCAGCAGCTTAGTTCTTGAGGAAGCTTTCTTT. This codes for CASSLVLEEAFF.

The chain has TRBV6-1 and TRBJ1-5; 7 bases are a match to TRBD1. V lost 4 bases and J lost 0; bases outside the gene matches: 6. The CDR3 length is 16 residues. The germline V gene has CDR1 MNHNS and CDR2 SASEGT. DNA for the CDR3: TGTGCCAGCAGTGCCCGACAGGGCCTTAGCAATCAGCCCCAGCATTTT. This encodes CASSARQGLSNQPQHF.

The rearrangement uses TRBV12-3 or TRBV12-4 and TRBJ1-4; no reliable D call. The CDR3 has 13 residues. Trimming removed 8 bases at V and 0 bases at J, with 7 bases between. The CDR3 DNA sequence: TGTGCCAGCTCTGTTGCAACTAATGAAAAACTGTTTTTT. Protein: CASSVATNEKLFF.

This clone was seen more than once but under ten times. The V call is TRBV7-9, the J call TRBJ2-1; tentatively, D is TRBD2 (5 bases). V gave up 5 bases and J gave up 10 bases, with 12 bases separating them. Germline lookup yields CDR1 SEHNR and CDR2 FQNEAQ (reference sequence). CDR3 length: 12 amino acids. The CDR3 DNA follows: TGTGCCAGCAGCCTCCTTAGCGCGGAGCAGTTCTTC. This translates into CASSLLSAEQFF.

The chain is built from TRBV7-7 and TRBJ2-5, with 12 positions matching TRBD2. V was pared by 2 bases and J by 5 bases, with 6 bases of the junction left unmatched. The CDR3 extends over 16 amino acids. Germline V gene lookup returns CDR1 SSHAT and CDR2 FNYEAQ (reference sequence). CDR3 loop: CASSLMLAGGLETQYF. The CDR3 DNA reads as TGTGCCAGCAGCTTAATGCTAGCGGGAGGGTTGGAGACCCAGTACTTC. The variable domain in full, completed from reference TRBV7-7 and TRBJ2-5, reads GAGVSQSPRYKVTKRGQDVTLRCDPISSHATLYWYQQALGQGPEFLTYFNYEAQPDKSGLPSDRFSAERPEGSISTLTIQRTEQRDSAMYRCASSLMLAGGLETQYFGPGTRLLVL.

The chain recombines TRBV7-2 with TRBJ1-2; 8 nucleotides align to TRBD1. The V gene's germline CDR1 is SGHTA and CDR2 FQGNSA. The CDR3 sequence is 13 residues long. The ends lost 5 bases at V and 7 bases at J; junction bases unmatched: 6. The CDR3 region has the DNA TGTGCCAGCAGCCCCGACAGGGGAATTGGCTACACCTTC. This sequence encodes CASSPDRGIGYTF.

The chain carries TRBV2 and TRBJ2-5, with TRBD1 identical over 7 bases. V shed 1 base, J shed 4 bases, and the junction held 0 bases outside the gene matches. The CDR3 is made up of 13 amino acids. The germline CDR1 and CDR2 sequences are SNHLY and FYNNEI. This CDR3 is CASSEGQGETQYF. DNA for the CDR3: TGTGCCAGCAGTGAAGGACAGGGAGAGACCCAGTACTTC.

By sample share, this clone is medium-sized (0.01 to 0.1%). This sequence joins TRBV6-2 or TRBV6-3 and TRBJ1-5; weak D call: TRBD1 (6 bases). V was shortened by 2 bases and J by 3 bases, with 20 bases between the two germline ends. Germline V gene sequence: CDR1 MNHEY, CDR2 SVGEGT. This CDR3 is 18 amino acids long. CDR3 sequence: CASSYETLRQANNQPQHF. The DNA for the CDR3 is TGTGCCAGCAGTTACGAAACCCTACGACAGGCCAACAATCAGCCCCAGCATTTT.

The genes are TRBV6-5 and TRBJ2-7; 11 bases agree with TRBD1. This CDR3 comprises 14 residues. V shed 4 bases and J 5 bases; nucleotides not matched to a gene: 4. The germline CDR1 and CDR2 sequences are MNHEY and SVGAGI. CDR3 sequence: CASSFTDRGHEQYF. The CDR3 DNA follows: TGTGCCAGCAGTTTCACGGACAGGGGGCACGAGCAGTACTTC.

The J gene is TRBJ2-1, the V gene TRBV18, with TRBD1 identical over 7 bases. CDR3 length: 16 residues. Germline lookup yields CDR1 KGHSH and CDR2 LQKENI. V dropped 8 bases and J dropped 4; count of bases not matched to a gene: 14. The CDR3 region has the DNA TGTGCCAGCGCAAGGTCCTCCGGGACAGTTTACAATGAGCAGTTCTTC. The encoded protein is CASARSSGTVYNEQFF.

There are a few counts of this clone. Here the CDR3 reads CASRLPTEAFF. The CDR3 DNA sequence: TGTGCCAGCAGACTACCCACTGAAGCTTTCTTT. This chain links TRBV28 with TRBJ1-1; D gene ambiguous. The CDR3 is 11 amino acids. Germline lookup yields CDR1 MDHEN and CDR2 SYDVKM. Trimming took off 6 bases at V and 4 bases at J, with 6 bases between the two ends.

The chain combines TRBV6-5 with TRBJ2-5; perhaps TRBD2 as D (6 bases). V was clipped by 2 bases and J by 5 bases, with 12 bases between them. Germline V CDR1 and CDR2: MNHEY, SVGAGI. The CDR3 is 14 amino acids. The CDR3 region is CASSYVGGGETQYF. CDR3 nucleotide sequence: TGTGCCAGCAGTTACGTCGGGGGTGGGGAGACCCAGTACTTC.

The J gene is TRBJ1-2, the V gene TRBV9; D is unclear. The V end lost 4 bases, the J end lost 3 bases, and 16 bases lay between the germline ends. The V gene's germline CDR1 is SGDLS and CDR2 YYNGEE. CDR3 size: 15 residues. The CDR3 DNA sequence: TGTGCCAGCAGCCTCTTCCAGGACTGGGACTATGGCTACACCTTC. Translation gives CASSLFQDWDYGYTF.

The chain uses TRBV6-5 and TRBJ1-6; D might be TRBD1 (6 bases). From germline, CDR1 is MNHEY and CDR2 SVGAGI. The ends were cut back, 1 base at V and 9 bases at J, with 16 bases in the middle. This CDR3 spans 16 amino acids. CDR3 coding DNA: TGTGCCAGCAGTTACTACAGGGTCGGTTTGGGTTCACCCCTCCACTTT. It codes for CASSYYRVGLGSPLHF.

The J gene is TRBJ1-1, the V gene TRBV24-1; D not certain. Germline CDR1 reads KGHDR; CDR2 reads SFDVKD. The V end lost 7 bases, the J end lost 2 bases, and 7 bases lay between the germline ends. This CDR3 has 12 amino acids. DNA of the CDR3: TGTGCCACCAGGGAGAATAACACTGAAGCTTTCTTT. As protein: CATRENNTEAFF.

The chain is built from TRBV2 and TRBJ2-1; maybe TRBD2 (7 bases). Germline-derived CDR1 and CDR2 are SNHLY and FYNNEI. The CDR3 is made up of 16 amino acids. The germline V and J ends were trimmed by 2 bases and 2 bases, with 13 bases remaining between them. The CDR3 reads CASSELREGAYNEQFF. CDR3 sequence (DNA): TGTGCCAGCAGTGAATTAAGGGAGGGGGCCTACAATGAGCAGTTCTTC.

J is TRBJ1-1 and V is TRBV20-1; D unresolved. Germline loops: CDR1 DFQATT, CDR2 SNEGSKA (reference sequence). The length of the CDR3 is 13 residues. V shed 3 bases and J shed 4 bases, with 12 bases lying between them. The CDR3 loop is CSASLQRGTEAFF. CDR3 DNA sequence: TGCAGTGCTAGTTTGCAACGGGGCACTGAAGCTTTCTTT.

In its sample, this clone was seen once. The genes are TRBV18 and TRBJ2-7, with TRBD1 matching 9 bases. CDR1 and CDR2 from the germline V gene are KGHSH and LQKENI. After removal of 6 bases from V and 3 bases from J, the junction contained 6 bases not matched to a gene. The CDR3 loop spans 14 amino acids. The CDR3 DNA sequence: TGTGCCAGCTCCCCAGGGACAGGGAACTACGAGCAGTACTTC. Translated, it gives CASSPGTGNYEQYF.

This chain connects TRBV24-1 to TRBJ2-1, with D possibly TRBD2 on 6 matching bases. V was shortened by 3 bases and J by 2 bases, with 7 bases between the two germline ends. CDR3 length equals 14 residues. Germline CDR1 is KGHDR and CDR2 is SFDVKD. CDR3: CATSDRTTYNEQFF. The CDR3 DNA sequence: TGTGCCACCAGTGATAGGACTACCTACAATGAGCAGTTCTTC.

V usage is TRBV28 and J usage is TRBJ2-7, with 8 bases lining up with TRBD1. This CDR3 is built from 14 residues. V shed 6 bases and J 0 bases; nucleotides not matched to a gene: 4. CDR1 MDHEN and CDR2 SYDVKM come from the germline V gene. The CDR3 DNA sequence: TGTGCCAGCAGCCGCGACAGGGGCTCCTACGAGCAGTACTTC. Encoded protein: CASSRDRGSYEQYF.

The rearrangement joins TRBV7-8 to TRBJ2-7; D possibly corresponds to TRBD2 (6 bases). Trimming shortened V by 3 bases and J by 0 bases, and 15 bases separated the two germline ends. This CDR3 is 16 amino acids long. The germline gives CDR1 SGHVS, CDR2 FQNEAQ. CDR3 in amino acids: CASSFLLAPNSYEQYF. The CDR3 DNA reads TGTGCCAGCAGCTTTTTGCTAGCGCCCAACTCCTACGAGCAGTACTTC.

The gene calls are TRBV19 and TRBJ2-2; TRBD1 might be the D (5 bases). Germline-derived CDR1 and CDR2 are LNHDA and SQIVND (reference sequence). V dropped 4 bases and J dropped 0 bases, with 6 bases sitting between them. This CDR3 spans 14 amino acids. This chain's CDR3 is CASSRQSNTGELFF. The CDR3 DNA reads TGTGCCAGTAGTAGACAGTCGAACACCGGGGAGCTGTTTTTT.

A note on this clone: The junction differs from germline at one of its ends, possibly a read error. The genes are TRBV6-5 and TRBJ2-7; perhaps TRBD2 as D (6 bases). Germline V CDR1 and CDR2: MNHEY, SVGAGI. The CDR3 has 15 residues. The CDR3 protein is CAGSFNPGVSYEQYF. In nucleotides, the CDR3 is TGTGCCGGCAGCTTTAACCCGGGAGTATCCTACGAGCAGTACTTC.